A single sample gave rise to the 26 T cell receptor beta chains below, sequenced in a study of CD8+CD57+ T cells in acquired aplastic anemia. Patients chosen for sequencing had shown CD8+CD57+ cell expansion by flow cytometry. The template used for profiling TCR beta VDJ and CDR3 was genomic DNA. TCRdb re-called the reads through MiXCR, storing one row per CDR3 protein. The sample shows 120,000 or so distinct CDR3 sequences, under 60% of them seen only once. Sequenced sample: sorted CD4+, CD8+, or CD8+CD57+ T cells (not recorded which) from PBMCs. Receptors originate from a human donor with aplastic anemia.

This clonotype was seen a few times. The rearrangement joins TRBV9 to TRBJ1-4; 9 bases are shared with TRBD1. This CDR3 has 18 residues. V was pared by 4 bases and J by 0 bases, with 10 bases of the junction left unmatched. The germline gives CDR1 SGDLS, CDR2 YYNGEE. CDR3 region: CASSLNPGQGSTNEKLFF. CDR3 nucleotide sequence: TGTGCCAGCAGCTTGAACCCGGGACAGGGCTCAACTAATGAAAAACTGTTTTTT.

The chain couples TRBV10-2 to TRBJ1-5; D is uncertain. The germline CDR1 and CDR2 sequences are WSHSY and SAAADI. The CDR3 extends over 16 amino acids. Between the trimmed V and J ends, which lost 8 bases and 3 bases, there was a span of 20 bases. The CDR3 coding sequence is TGCGCCAGCCACGAACGAGGACTGGAGGCCAATCAGCCCCAGCATTTT. Residues: CASHERGLEANQPQHF.

The CDR3 DNA sequence: TGTGCCAGTACTCGGATGGAGAGCCGAGGCTACACCTTC. Its translation: CASTRMESRGYTF. The chain employs TRBV19 and TRBJ1-2; D gene unclear. Germline CDR1 is LNHDA and CDR2 is SQIVND (reference sequence). Between the trimmed V and J ends, which lost 7 bases and 8 bases, there was a span of 17 bases. The CDR3 extends over 13 amino acids.

The genes are TRBV24-1 and TRBJ2-1; 7 bases are a match to TRBD2. Looked up from germline, CDR1 is KGHDR and CDR2 is SFDVKD. V was pared by 4 bases and J by 0 bases, with 8 bases of the junction left unmatched. CDR3 size: 17 residues. CDR3 amino acids: CATSEDQAGSSYNEQFF. The CDR3 nucleotides read TGTGCCACCAGTGAGGATCAAGCGGGGAGCTCCTACAATGAGCAGTTCTTC.

Only one count was recorded for this clonotype. The gene calls are TRBV7-8 and TRBJ2-7; TRBD2 aligns across 7 bases. Germline loops: CDR1 SGHVS, CDR2 FQNEAQ. J lost 1 base, V lost 1 base, and 4 bases had no gene match. The CDR3 consists of 15 residues. CDR3 nucleotide sequence: TGTGCCAGCAGCTTAGGAGGCGGGAGTTCCTACGAGCAGTACTTC. It specifies CASSLGGGSSYEQYF.

The rearrangement links TRBV5-5 to TRBJ2-7; perhaps TRBD1 as D (6 bases). The CDR3 is 16 residues long. The germline V gene encodes CDR1 SGHKS and CDR2 YYEKEE (reference sequence). Trimming cost V 5 bases and J 5 bases, with 23 bases left between them. CDR3 region: CASSPGVAGATNEQYF. CDR3 sequence (DNA): TGTGCCAGCAGTCCCGGAGTGGCAGGGGCTACCAACGAGCAGTACTTC.

The genes are TRBV19 and TRBJ2-3; TRBD2 matches 7 bases. Unmatched junction bases numbered 11, after V lost 6 bases and J lost 2 bases. The germline gives CDR1 LNHDA, CDR2 SQIVND (reference sequence). The CDR3 sequence is 16 residues long. In nucleotides, the CDR3 is TGTGCCAGTAGCGTCTTGGCTAGCGGATACACAGATACGCAGTATTTT. As protein: CASSVLASGYTDTQYF.

This chain uses TRBV7-8 with TRBJ1-2; D may be TRBD1 (6 bases). The CDR3 has 12 residues. Germline lookup yields CDR1 SGHVS and CDR2 FQNEAQ. Between the trimmed V and J ends, which lost 5 bases and 6 bases, there was a span of 10 bases. The CDR3 protein is CASSTHRDGYTF. CDR3 nucleotide sequence: TGTGCCAGCAGCACCCACAGGGATGGCTACACCTTC. The complete variable domain, with remaining parts taken from reference TRBV7-8 and TRBJ1-2, reads GAGVSQSPRYKVAKRGQDVALRCDPISGHVSLFWYQQALGQGPEFLTYFQNEAQLDKSGLPSDRFFAERPEGSVSTLKIQRTQQEDSAVYLCASSTHRDGYTFGSGTRLTVV.

The genes are TRBV7-2 and TRBJ2-7; 7 positions agree with TRBD1. Germline V lookup: CDR1 SGHTA, CDR2 FQGNSA. The CDR3 consists of 15 residues. V lost 6 bases and J lost 6; bases outside the gene matches: 14. CDR3 nucleotide sequence: TGTGCCAGCAGTCGAGAGGGACAGCTCCCGGGCGAGCAGTACTTC. This codes for CASSREGQLPGEQYF.

Here the CDR3 reads CASGSDGNTEAFF. In DNA, the CDR3 is TGCGCCAGCGGATCGGACGGGAACACTGAAGCTTTCTTT. J is TRBJ1-1 and V is TRBV4-1, with D uncertain. The CDR3 is made up of 13 amino acids. The V end lost 8 bases, the J end lost 1 base, and 11 bases lay between the germline ends. The germline V gene has CDR1 MGHRA and CDR2 YSYEKL.

The gene calls are TRBV20-1 and TRBJ1-1; D not resolved. Trimming shortened V by 1 base and J by 11 bases, and 14 bases separated the two germline ends. The CDR3 length is 12 residues. The germline V gene has CDR1 DFQATT and CDR2 SNEGSKA (reference sequence). The CDR3 loop reads CSARGVGLGAFF. The CDR3 bases are TGCAGTGCTAGAGGGGTCGGCTTAGGTGCTTTCTTT.

The rearrangement uses TRBV7-3 and TRBJ2-1; D is unclear. The assigned J gene may be wrong: the sequence end matches TRBJ2-5 better. This CDR3 has 13 amino acids. The germline V gene encodes CDR1 SGHTA and CDR2 FQGTGA. CDR3 nucleotides: TGTGCCAGCAGCCTCCGAGTGCGAGAGACCCAGTACTTC. Its protein is CASSLRVRETQYF.

V usage is TRBV2 and J usage is TRBJ2-3, with D tentatively TRBD1 or TRBD2 (6 bases each). The ends were cut back, 3 bases at V and 4 bases at J, with 14 bases in the middle. Germline CDR1 SNHLY, CDR2 FYNNEI. The CDR3 extends over 15 amino acids. Here the CDR3 reads CASSDRGRSPDTQYF. The DNA of the CDR3 is TGTGCCAGCAGTGACCGGGGGCGAAGTCCAGATACGCAGTATTTT.

The gene calls are TRBV5-1 and TRBJ1-2; D not certain. Trimming pared 1 base from V and 5 bases from J, leaving 9 bases between. Germline CDR1 SGHRS, CDR2 YFSETQ. The CDR3 is 13 amino acids. DNA of the CDR3: TGCGCCAGCAGCTTGACAGCCCAATATGGCTACACCTTC. This translates into CASSLTAQYGYTF. Full variable domain (missing parts from reference TRBV5-1 and TRBJ1-2): KAGVTQTPRYLIKTRGQQVTLSCSPISGHRSVSWYQQTPGQGLQFLFEYFSETQRNKGNFPGRFSGRQFSNSRSEMNVSTLELGDSALYLCASSLTAQYGYTFGSGTRLTVV.

The genes are TRBV29-1 and TRBJ2-5; 11 positions agree with TRBD1. J was trimmed by 4 bases and V by 6 bases; bases with no gene match: 7. Per the germline V gene, CDR1 is SQVTM and CDR2 is ANQGSEA. This CDR3 is 14 amino acids long. CDR3 amino acids: CSVEGTGGSETQYF. DNA of the CDR3: TGCAGCGTGGAGGGGACAGGGGGTTCAGAGACCCAGTACTTC.

The rearrangement uses TRBV15 and TRBJ2-7; the match to TRBD1 covers 7 bases. Germline CDR1 LNHNV, CDR2 YYDKDF (reference sequence). J was trimmed by 1 base and V by 5 bases; bases with no gene match: 5. CDR3 size: 14 residues. The CDR3 reads CATSGDSESYEQYF. CDR3 nucleotides: TGTGCCACCAGCGGGGACAGCGAATCCTACGAGCAGTACTTC.

The V gene is TRBV7-2, the J gene TRBJ2-7, with D unresolved. V lost 4 bases and J 4 bases, leaving 8 bases between the germline ends. CDR3 length: 12 residues. Germline CDR1 is SGHTA and CDR2 is FQGNSA. For the CDR3, the DNA is TGTGCCAGCAGCTGGCCAGATTACGAGCAGTACTTC. The encoded protein is CASSWPDYEQYF.

This chain links TRBV2 with TRBJ2-7; D not resolved. The V gene lost 2 bases and the J gene lost 4 bases, with 6 bases spanning the gap. Germline values: CDR1 SNHLY, CDR2 FYNNEI. The CDR3 extends over 12 amino acids. The CDR3 here is CASSEWDYEQYF. The CDR3, as DNA: TGTGCCAGCAGTGAATGGGATTACGAGCAGTACTTC.

The chain employs TRBV7-6 and TRBJ2-7, with 11 bases fitting TRBD2. The J call is in doubt because the DNA end fits TRBJ2-1 better. This CDR3 has 14 residues. Germline V CDR1 and CDR2: SGHVS, FNYEAQ. CDR3 coding DNA: TGTGCCAGCACCTCTCCGGGACTAGCGGCTGAGCAGTTCTTC. As protein: CASTSPGLAAEQFF.

The rearrangement uses TRBV11-1 and TRBJ2-3, with 12 bases aligning to TRBD2. There are 16 residues in the CDR3. From germline, CDR1 is SGHAT and CDR2 FQDESV (reference sequence). J was trimmed by 6 bases and V by 1 base; bases with no gene match: 5. Here the CDR3 reads CASSLGLAGASDTQYF. CDR3 in DNA: TGTGCCAGCAGCTTAGGACTAGCGGGAGCTTCGGATACGCAGTATTTT.

The chain couples TRBV19 to TRBJ2-4; D uncertain. The CDR3 sequence is 13 residues long. V was cut by 10 bases and J by 1 base, with 11 bases left in between. The germline V gene has CDR1 LNHDA and CDR2 SQIVND (reference sequence). CDR3 region: CATSAYAKNIQYF. The CDR3, as DNA: TGTGCCACTTCGGCCTATGCCAAAAACATTCAGTACTTC.

Of note for this clonotype: Being one base from a much bigger clone, this may be a read error. The rearrangement joins TRBV6-1 to TRBJ2-7, with 7 bases lining up with TRBD1. The DNA end favors TRBJ2-1, so the J call may be wrong. The CDR3 totals 13 residues. Germline V lookup: CDR1 MNHNS, CDR2 SASEGT. The CDR3 region is CASSDKGAKEQFF. The CDR3 DNA sequence: TGTGCCAGCAGTGATAAGGGGGCAAAAGAGCAGTTCTTC.

The chain joins TRBV20-1 to TRBJ1-5; D is unclear. Germline CDR1 and CDR2: DFQATT and SNEGSKA (reference sequence). This CDR3 is 14 amino acids long. V lost 1 base, J lost 6 bases, and 13 bases lay in between. CDR3 DNA: TGCAGTGCTAGAGGGAAGGCCTTCGGTCAGCCCCAGCATTTT. Amino acid sequence: CSARGKAFGQPQHF.

V gene TRBV28 combines with J gene TRBJ2-7; D could derive from TRBD1 or TRBD2 (5 bases each). V lost 2 bases, J lost 5 bases, and 10 bases lay in between. CDR1 is MDHEN and CDR2 is SYDVKM in the germline V gene. The CDR3 sequence is 13 residues long. The CDR3 is CASSLRGADEQYF. CDR3 coding DNA: TGTGCCAGCAGTTTACGGGGCGCCGACGAGCAGTACTTC.

This clonotype was picked up a small number of times. The chain uses TRBV20-1 and TRBJ2-5; a possible D gene is TRBD1 (6 bases). V was clipped by 1 base and J by 4 bases, with 13 bases between them. This CDR3 is built from 14 residues. Germline V lookup: CDR1 DFQATT, CDR2 SNEGSKA (reference sequence). In DNA, the CDR3 is TGCAGTGCTAGAGTTCAGGGGCAGATAGAGACCCAGTACTTC. It codes for CSARVQGQIETQYF.

The CDR3 sequence: CASSDVTSGANVLTF. For the CDR3, the DNA is TGTGCCAGCAGTGACGTTACCTCTGGGGCCAACGTCCTGACTTTC. This chain joins TRBV6-4 and TRBJ2-6; D unresolved. CDR1 is MRHNA, CDR2 SNTAGT, per germline. V lost 2 bases and J 0 bases, leaving 5 bases between the germline ends. The CDR3 has 15 amino acids.